The 2 T cell receptor beta chains below were found in one sample sequenced in a study of radiotherapy plus CTLA-4 blockade in lung cancer. Method: immunoSEQ multiplex PCR; TCRdb's copy keeps in-frame clones and lacks some. The data contain 85,000 to 95,000 clones, roughly 80% of them singletons. Here the sequenced sample was peripheral blood, taken from a patient treated with radiotherapy plus ipilimumab. These TCRs come from a human donor with non-small cell lung cancer that progressed on radiotherapy plus ipilimumab.

The gene calls are TRBV7-2 and TRBJ2-3; 12 bases agree with TRBD2. V lost 5 bases and J lost 6; bases outside the gene matches: 9. The germline V gene has CDR1 SGHTA and CDR2 FQGNSA. The CDR3 contains 16 residues. In DNA form, the CDR3 reads TGTGCCAGCAGCCCCAGGACTAGCGGGACACCCGATACGCAGTATTTT. The encoded protein is CASSPRTSGTPDTQYF. The full variable domain, in which reference TRBV7-2 and TRBJ2-3 provide the parts outside the CDR3, is GAGVSQSPSNKVTEKGKDVELRCDPISGHTALYWYRQSLGQGLEFLIYFQGNSAPDKSGLPSDRFSAERTGGSVSTLTIQRTQQEDSAVYLCASSPRTSGTPDTQYFGPGTRLTVL.

This rearrangement joins TRBV5-1 to TRBJ2-3, with 12 positions matching TRBD2. This CDR3 is 18 amino acids long. CDR1 SGHRS and CDR2 YFSETQ come from the germline V gene. Trimming took 4 bases from V and 2 from J; bases not matched to a gene: 11. CDR3 sequence reads: CASSASPRTSGDTDTQYF. The CDR3 DNA reads TGCGCCAGCAGCGCGAGCCCCCGGACTAGCGGGGACACAGATACGCAGTATTTT.